The clone carrying this T cell receptor (beta chain) was seen many times. Its antigen is not known. These data originate in a study of T cells in Graves' hyperthyroidism and ophthalmopathy. The study's findings and limits: Most expanded thyroid clonotypes above 0.001 also appeared in blood.

V lost 7 bases, J lost 7 bases, and 17 bases lay in between. Germline V gene sequence: CDR1 MNHNS, CDR2 SASEGT. The CDR3 contains 14 residues. Researchers amplified the TCR beta CDR3 regions from RNA transcripts. A set of HTBI primers served as the primers for a first-round RT-PCR of the TCR CDR3. TCRdb redid the calling of the multiplex PCR reads with MiXCR, one entry per CDR3 protein. Among hundreds of thousands of distinct CDR3 sequences listed, roughly 15% were seen once. This clonotype originated in a woman aged 40 to 50 with Graves' ophthalmopathy. V gene TRBV6-1 combines with J gene TRBJ2-1; perhaps TRBD1 as D (5 bases). Sample: blood. The CDR3 spells CASTGRAPINEQFF. For the CDR3, the DNA is TGTGCCAGCACAGGCAGGGCGCCAATAAATGAGCAGTTCTTC.